The clone carrying this T cell receptor beta chain was seen a handful of times. Per the study methods: Reference gene primer amplification gave estimated nucleated cell counts. The data were produced by immunoSEQ multiplex PCR, yet TCRdb's version contains in-frame clones alone and is incomplete. That table is the source of V, J and clone size, and D and trimming were worked out from the DNA. The sample includes approximately 57,000 clones, more than 75% of them seen just once. The data derive from a study of blood T cell repertoires in COVID-19. Looking at the study overall: Samples of COVID-19 (acute and convalescent) were obtained from the United States, Italy and Spain. PBMCs, B-cell-depleted T cells, or T cells were the source of the cDNA or gDNA that made up the material.

CDR3 length: 15 amino acids. In germline, CDR1 is SGHVS, CDR2 FNYEAQ. Trimming took 2 bases from V and 5 from J; bases not matched to a gene: 7. This TCR came from an elderly woman with acute or convalescent COVID-19. V is TRBV7-6 and J is TRBJ2-7; TRBD1 matches 9 bases. The sequenced sample consisted of peripheral blood. Written as DNA, the CDR3 is TGTGCCAGCAGCTTATCCGGGACAGGGAGGGACGAGCAGTACTTC. It translates to CASSLSGTGRDEQYF.